Listed here are 6 T cell receptor beta chains from one sample, sequenced in a study of CD8 T cells in Susac syndrome. With random hexamers, roughly 0.45 to 1 ug RNA was reverse transcribed. MiXCR, applied by TCRdb to the immunoSEQ multiplex PCR reads, yields one record per CDR3 protein. The table has tens of thousands of distinct CDR3 sequences, roughly 90% seen once. Sequenced: CD8+ T cells from PBMCs. The receptors shown here come from a human donor with multiple sclerosis.

The sample holds one count of this clonotype. The chain joins TRBV30 to TRBJ1-1; D unresolved. V was pared by 5 bases and J by 8 bases, with 3 bases between. The germline CDR1 and CDR2 sequences are GTSNPN and SVGIG (reference sequence). CDR3 length: 8 residues. The CDR3, as DNA: TGTGCCTGGGAGGAAGCTTTCTTT. Translated, it gives CAWEEAFF.

The V and J genes are TRBV27 and TRBJ1-4; possibly TRBD1 for D (5 bases). The CDR3 has 15 residues. The V and J ends lost 3 bases and 7 bases respectively, with 15 bases between them. In germline, CDR1 is MNHEY, CDR2 SMNVEV (reference sequence). The CDR3 sequence is CASSLVGPPGEKLFF. The CDR3 region has the DNA TGTGCCAGCAGTTTGGTGGGACCCCCGGGTGAAAAACTGTTTTTT.

The V gene is TRBV4-3, the J gene TRBJ2-1; no reliable D call. Germline CDR1 reads LGHNA; CDR2 reads YSLEER. CDR3 length: 14 amino acids. Trimming left V 4 bases short and J 0 bases short, with 7 bases between. CDR3 amino acids: CASSPSSSYNEQFF. CDR3 bases: TGCGCCAGCAGCCCTTCCAGCTCCTACAATGAGCAGTTCTTC.

J is TRBJ1-5 and V is TRBV4-1, with TRBD1 matching 7 bases. Looked up from germline, CDR1 is MGHRA and CDR2 is YSYEKL. This CDR3 spans 16 amino acids. J was trimmed by 1 base and V by 3 bases; bases with no gene match: 6. CDR3 region: CASSQGDSFSNQPQHF. The CDR3, as DNA: TGCGCCAGCAGCCAGGGGGACAGTTTCAGCAATCAGCCCCAGCATTTT.

The genes are TRBV12-3 or TRBV12-4 and TRBJ2-1, with unresolved D. The CDR3 loop spans 15 amino acids. V lost 3 bases to trimming and J lost 4 bases, with 13 bases between them. In nucleotides, the CDR3 is TGTGCCAGCAGTTTGGGTCTTCTCGGTTACAATGAGCAGTTCTTC. This sequence encodes CASSLGLLGYNEQFF.

This chain links TRBV19 with TRBJ2-1, with 7 bases aligning to TRBD2. The CDR3 totals 15 residues. Trimming took 3 bases from V and 2 from J; bases not matched to a gene: 4. Germline V gene lookup returns CDR1 LNHDA and CDR2 SQIVND (reference sequence). In DNA form, the CDR3 reads TGTGCCAGTAGTATCGGAGCGGGAACCTACAATGAGCAGTTCTTC. Translating it yields CASSIGAGTYNEQFF.